This paragraph covers one T cell receptor (beta chain) sequence. Assay used: immunoSEQ multiplex PCR; TCRdb lists only in-frame clones, some missing. The sample carries around 220,000 clones, more than 65% recorded once. The CDR3 sequence is 14 residues long. Deletions cut 5 bases from V and 7 bases from J, with 12 bases between. Germline loops: CDR1 SGHTA, CDR2 FQGTGA. The data originate from a study of blood T cell repertoires in COVID-19. Source material: peripheral blood. This sequence originates from a woman aged 40 to 50 with active or convalescent COVID-19. This chain joins TRBV7-3 and TRBJ1-6; D is unresolved. Here the CDR3 reads CASSPSAGNSPLHF. The CDR3 DNA reads as TGTGCCAGCAGCCCCAGCGCGGGAAATTCACCCCTCCACTTT.